These 5 T cell receptor beta chains were all obtained from the same sample, sequenced in a study of control samples from healthy donors and cancer patients. TCRdb's table, derived via immunoSEQ multiplex PCR, lists solely in-frame clones and lacks some. The repertoire includes around 200,000 clones, 85% to 95% of them detected once, and 1.5% sits in the top ten. Input material: blood. Receptor source: a man in his fifties in good health.

This clone was seen once. The chain combines TRBV2 with TRBJ2-3; D gene unclear. Trimming took 7 bases from V and 0 from J, leaving 11 bases between them. Germline CDR1 reads SNHLY; CDR2 reads FYNNEI. The CDR3 length is 14 residues. CDR3 DNA sequence: TGTGCCAGCATGCTTCAGAGGAGCACAGATACGCAGTATTTT. It translates to CASMLQRSTDTQYF.

The chain uses TRBV28 and TRBJ2-3, with 8 nucleotides matching TRBD1. V shed 5 bases, J shed 3 bases, and the junction held 7 bases outside the gene matches. Germline-derived CDR1 and CDR2 are MDHEN and SYDVKM. The CDR3 consists of 15 residues. As DNA, the CDR3 is TGTGCCAGCAGTAGACGACAGGGGTTGACAGATACGCAGTATTTT. This gives the protein CASSRRQGLTDTQYF.

V usage is TRBV2 and J usage is TRBJ2-7; the match to TRBD1 covers 8 bases. Per the germline V gene, CDR1 is SNHLY and CDR2 is FYNNEI. J was trimmed by 3 bases and V by 5 bases; bases with no gene match: 6. The CDR3 is 14 amino acids. CDR3 coding DNA: TGTGCCAGCAGTTCTCAGGGGGCTGTCTACGAGCAGTACGTC. Amino acids: CASSSQGAVYEQYV.

Here the CDR3 DNA reads TGTGCCAGTAGTAGGGGGGACCCTGGAAACACCATATATTTT. Translating it yields CASSRGDPGNTIYF. This chain links TRBV19 with TRBJ1-3, with a possible D match to TRBD1 (5 bases). This CDR3 comprises 14 residues. Germline values: CDR1 LNHDA, CDR2 SQIVND (reference sequence). V lost 4 bases and J lost 2, with 9 bases in between.

This clone showed up just a few times. The V call is TRBV4-2, the J call TRBJ1-1, with D perhaps TRBD1 (5 bases). Looked up from germline, CDR1 is LGHNA and CDR2 is YNFKEQ. Trimming took off 2 bases at V and 6 bases at J, with 13 bases between the two ends. This CDR3 region has 14 residues. CDR3 in amino acids: CASSQIRGRPEAFF. In DNA form, the CDR3 reads TGTGCCAGCAGCCAAATTCGGGGCAGGCCTGAAGCTTTCTTT.